One and the same sample provided the 19 T cell receptor beta chains below, sequenced in a study of blood T cell repertoires in COVID-19. The method was immunoSEQ multiplex PCR; TCRdb's version includes in-frame clones alone and lacks a portion of them. The profile shows 65,000 to 85,000 clones, about 83% of them singletons. The specimen sequenced was peripheral blood. The receptors shown here come from a man aged 45-65 years with active COVID-19.

The V and J genes are TRBV27 and TRBJ1-2; TRBD1 agrees at 8 bases. This CDR3 comprises 15 residues. Germline V gives CDR1 MNHEY, CDR2 SMNVEV (reference sequence). V gave up 10 bases and J gave up 2 bases; unmatched junction bases: 12. The CDR3 nucleotides read TGTGCCACCTTAGCATATCAGGGGGCGAACTATGGCTACACCTTC. Protein: CATLAYQGANYGYTF.

Regarding this clone: The junction differs from germline at one of its ends, possibly a read error. CDR3 residues: CASREGRSSYNEQFF. As DNA, the CDR3 is TGTGCCAGCAGGGAAGGACGGAGCTCCTACAATGAGCAGTTCTTC. The chain couples TRBV6-1 to TRBJ2-1, with unresolved D. There are 15 residues in the CDR3. Germline lookup yields CDR1 MNHNS and CDR2 SASEGT.

The chain uses TRBV19 and TRBJ1-5, with D uncertain. In germline, CDR1 is LNHDA, CDR2 SQIVND (reference sequence). The CDR3 length is 14 residues. Trimming cost V 1 base and J 8 bases, with 12 bases left between them. CDR3 bases: TGTGCCAGTAGTATAGTTTTGAGGGAAGAGCCCCAGCATTTT. Amino acid sequence: CASSIVLREEPQHF.

The chain combines TRBV30 with TRBJ1-2; D remains unclear. Trimming removed 2 bases from V and 3 bases from J, with 10 bases in between. Per germline, CDR1 GTSNPN and CDR2 SVGIG (reference sequence). The CDR3 contains 13 residues. In nucleotides, the CDR3 is TGTGCCTGGAGTTTAATAACTGACTATGGCTACACCTTC. Its protein product is CAWSLITDYGYTF.

The J gene is TRBJ2-1, the V gene TRBV19, with a tentative D call TRBD2 (5 bases). V was shortened by 5 bases and J by 4 bases, with 15 bases between the two germline ends. The CDR3 covers 15 residues. Germline-derived CDR1 and CDR2 are LNHDA and SQIVND (reference sequence). The CDR3 nucleotides are TGTGCCAGTAGTTCGATTGTTTCGGGGTACAATGAGCAGTTCTTC. Protein: CASSSIVSGYNEQFF.

This rearrangement joins TRBV9 to TRBJ2-6, with D maybe TRBD2 (5 bases). CDR1 and CDR2 (germline): SGDLS, YYNGEE. The V end lost 0 bases, the J end lost 0 bases, and 16 bases lay between the germline ends. The CDR3 contains 19 residues. CDR3 sequence: CASSVGWRRQNSGANVLTF. Here the CDR3 DNA reads TGTGCCAGCAGCGTAGGCTGGAGGAGGCAAAACTCTGGGGCCAACGTCCTGACTTTC.

J is TRBJ1-4 and V is TRBV5-6; 7 positions agree with TRBD1. The CDR3 length is 17 residues. The germline V gene has CDR1 SGHDT and CDR2 YYEEEE. Trimming cost V 3 bases and J 0 bases; bases outside gene matches: 8. The CDR3 is CASSSYQGVSTNEKLFF. Written as DNA, the CDR3 is TGTGCCAGCAGCTCTTATCAGGGGGTATCAACTAATGAAAAACTGTTTTTT.

V usage is TRBV28 and J usage is TRBJ1-1; 7 bases are a match to TRBD1. Germline loops: CDR1 MDHEN, CDR2 SYDVKM. Losses at the gene ends were 6 bases for V and 4 bases for J; bases not matched to a gene: 11. The CDR3 extends over 15 amino acids. The CDR3 sequence is CASRQNPGGITEAFF. CDR3 DNA: TGTGCCAGCAGACAAAATCCAGGGGGAATCACTGAAGCTTTCTTT.

The chain joins TRBV2 to TRBJ2-7; TRBD1 matches at 9 bases. V was pared by 8 bases and J by 5 bases, with 7 bases of the junction left unmatched. This CDR3 contains 13 residues. Looked up from germline, CDR1 is SNHLY and CDR2 is FYNNEI. This chain's CDR3 is CASSGTGFNEQYF. CDR3 in DNA: TGTGCCAGCTCCGGGACAGGGTTCAACGAGCAGTACTTC. Full variable domain (remainder filled in from reference TRBV2 and TRBJ2-7): EPEVTQTPSHQVTQMGQEVILRCVPISNHLYFYWYRQILGQKVEFLVSFYNNEISEKSEIFDDQFSVERPDGSNFTLKIRSTKLEDSAMYFCASSGTGFNEQYFGPGTRLTVT.

The genes are TRBV15 and TRBJ1-4; 12 bases fit TRBD1. The V segment lost 5 bases and the J segment 3 bases; nucleotides outside the gene matches: 4. CDR3 length: 16 residues. Germline values: CDR1 LNHNV, CDR2 YYDKDF (reference sequence). CDR3 sequence reads: CATSEGQGASNEKLFF. CDR3 coding DNA: TGTGCCACCAGCGAGGGACAGGGGGCATCTAATGAAAAACTGTTTTTT.

The chain employs TRBV5-4 and TRBJ2-1, with TRBD2 matching over 14 bases. CDR1 and CDR2 from the germline V gene are SGHNT and YYREEE (reference sequence). This CDR3 contains 16 residues. V shed 0 bases and J 6 bases; nucleotides not matched to a gene: 2. The CDR3 DNA sequence: TGTGCCAGCAGCTTGGGACTAGCGGGGGGGGTCAATGAGCAGTTCTTC. This codes for CASSLGLAGGVNEQFF.

V and J are TRBV7-6 and TRBJ1-6, with D unresolved. V lost 4 bases to trimming and J lost 0 bases, with 7 bases between them. CDR1 is SGHVS and CDR2 is FNYEAQ in the germline V gene. This CDR3 spans 15 amino acids. The CDR3 DNA sequence: TGTGCCAGCAGCTCCCGGGGCTCCTATAATTCACCCCTCCACTTT. Translating it yields CASSSRGSYNSPLHF.

This clone appeared once. This chain connects TRBV15 to TRBJ1-5, with D possibly being TRBD1 (6 bases). V was trimmed by 3 bases and J by 3 bases, leaving 9 bases between them. CDR1 is LNHNV, CDR2 YYDKDF, per germline (reference sequence). The CDR3 extends over 14 amino acids. Written as DNA, the CDR3 is TGTGCCACCAGCAGGACAGGTTTCAATCAGCCCCAGCATTTT. This codes for CATSRTGFNQPQHF.

The chain employs TRBV6-4 and TRBJ2-1; the match to TRBD2 covers 7 bases. The CDR3 length is 16 residues. After removal of 6 bases from V and 1 base from J, the junction contained 9 bases not matched to a gene. Germline CDR1 and CDR2: MRHNA and SNTAGT. Here the CDR3 reads CASREEAGLSYNEQFF. CDR3 coding DNA: TGTGCCAGCAGAGAAGAAGCGGGGCTTTCCTACAATGAGCAGTTCTTC.

The chain links TRBV6-5 to TRBJ1-4; D gene uncertain. V shed 4 bases and J shed 7 bases, with 13 bases lying between them. CDR1 and CDR2 (germline): MNHEY, SVGAGI. The CDR3 extends over 14 amino acids. CDR3 nucleotides: TGTGCCAGCAGTTTCTCGCGACGGGGTGAAAAACTGTTTTTT. It specifies CASSFSRRGEKLFF.

The V call is TRBV2, the J call TRBJ1-6, with D maybe TRBD1 (6 bases). The CDR3 extends over 15 amino acids. V shed 8 bases and J shed 5 bases, with 16 bases lying between them. The germline gives CDR1 SNHLY, CDR2 FYNNEI. In DNA form, the CDR3 reads TGTGCCAGCCAGGGGAGGGTTAGGGATAATTCACCCCTCCACTTT. Its translation is CASQGRVRDNSPLHF. The full variable domain, in which reference TRBV2 and TRBJ1-6 provide the parts outside the CDR3, is EPEVTQTPSHQVTQMGQEVILRCVPISNHLYFYWYRQILGQKVEFLVSFYNNEISEKSEIFDDQFSVERPDGSNFTLKIRSTKLEDSAMYFCASQGRVRDNSPLHFGNGTRLTVT.

The count of this clone is one. J is TRBJ2-7 and V is TRBV4-1; D is possibly TRBD1 (6 bases). The CDR3 totals 16 residues. Germline-derived CDR1 and CDR2 are MGHRA and YSYEKL. The V end lost 4 bases, the J end lost 2 bases, and 18 bases lay between the germline ends. CDR3 in amino acids: CASSPKPGDSPYEQYF. As DNA, the CDR3 is TGCGCCAGCAGCCCCAAACCAGGGGATTCCCCCTACGAGCAGTACTTC.

This clone appeared a single time. This chain links TRBV7-8 with TRBJ2-1; 7 bases align to TRBD2. This CDR3 contains 15 residues. Germline values: CDR1 SGHVS, CDR2 FQNEAQ. Trimming cost V 8 bases and J 8 bases; bases outside gene matches: 15. Here the CDR3 reads CASYQLSGPADEQFF. CDR3 bases: TGTGCCAGCTACCAACTTAGCGGGCCGGCGGATGAGCAGTTCTTC.

This chain joins TRBV10-1 and TRBJ2-3; possibly TRBD2 for D (5 bases). The CDR3 contains 14 residues. From germline, CDR1 is WNHNN and CDR2 SYGVQD (reference sequence). V was clipped by 3 bases and J by 1 base, with 8 bases between them. Here the CDR3 reads CASSDGLRTDTQYF. CDR3 coding DNA: TGCGCCAGCAGTGACGGACTGCGCACAGATACGCAGTATTTT.